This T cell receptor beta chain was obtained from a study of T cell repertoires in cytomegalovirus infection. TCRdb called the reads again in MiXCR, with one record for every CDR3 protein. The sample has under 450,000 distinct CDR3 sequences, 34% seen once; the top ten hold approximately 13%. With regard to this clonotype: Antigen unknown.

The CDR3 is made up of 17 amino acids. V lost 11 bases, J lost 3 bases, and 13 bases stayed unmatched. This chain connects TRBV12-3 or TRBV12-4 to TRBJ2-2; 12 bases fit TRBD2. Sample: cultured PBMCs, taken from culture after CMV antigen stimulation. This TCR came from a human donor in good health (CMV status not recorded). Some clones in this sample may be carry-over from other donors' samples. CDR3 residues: CASALTSGRLYTGELFF. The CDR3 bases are TGTGCCTCAGCACTGACTAGCGGGAGATTGTACACCGGGGAGCTGTTTTTT.